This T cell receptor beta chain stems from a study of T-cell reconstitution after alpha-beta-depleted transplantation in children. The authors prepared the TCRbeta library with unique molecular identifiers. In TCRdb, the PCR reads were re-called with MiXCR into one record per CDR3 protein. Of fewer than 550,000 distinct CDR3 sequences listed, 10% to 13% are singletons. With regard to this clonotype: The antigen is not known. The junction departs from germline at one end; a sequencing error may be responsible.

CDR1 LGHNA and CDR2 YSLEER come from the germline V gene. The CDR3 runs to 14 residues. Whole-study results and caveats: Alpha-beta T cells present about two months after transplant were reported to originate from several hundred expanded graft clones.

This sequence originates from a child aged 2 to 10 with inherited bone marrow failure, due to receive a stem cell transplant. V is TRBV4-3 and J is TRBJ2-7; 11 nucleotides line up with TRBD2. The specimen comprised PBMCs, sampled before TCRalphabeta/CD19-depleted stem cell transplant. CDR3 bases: TGCGCCAGCAGCCTGGGACTAGCGGCCTACGAGCCGTACTTC. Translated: CASSLGLAAYEPYF.